The 15 T cell receptor beta chains below were found in one sample sequenced in a study of T-cell reconstitution after alpha-beta-depleted transplantation in children. Unique molecular identifiers featured in how the TCRbeta library was prepared. In TCRdb, the PCR reads were re-called with MiXCR into one record per CDR3 protein. The sample includes around 600,000 distinct CDR3 sequences, 10% of them seen just once. The material sequenced was PBMCs from the stem cell graft donor, taken from the stem cell graft. The receptors shown here come from a human donor who donated a stem cell graft to a child with acute myeloid leukemia.

The chain has TRBV6-5 and TRBJ2-1; D might be TRBD1 or TRBD2, each matching 9 bases. V was shortened by 2 bases and J by 7 bases, with 27 bases between the two germline ends. The germline CDR1 and CDR2 sequences are MNHEY and SVGAGI. This CDR3 is 19 amino acids long. CDR3 sequence: CASSYGQGIGSGRNNEQFF. CDR3 nucleotide sequence: TGTGCCAGCAGTTACGGACAGGGGATTGGAAGCGGGAGGAATAATGAGCAGTTCTTC.

This clonotype appeared a few times. This sequence joins TRBV20-1 and TRBJ2-3; 9 positions agree with TRBD2. CDR1 and CDR2 (germline): DFQATT, SNEGSKA (reference sequence). J was trimmed by 0 bases and V by 0 bases; bases with no gene match: 13. The CDR3 is 19 amino acids. The CDR3 region is CSARDGASGTLSSTDTQYF. CDR3 bases: TGCAGTGCTAGAGATGGGGCTAGCGGGACCCTCTCTAGCACAGATACGCAGTATTTT.

This clonotype came up many times. The chain carries TRBV29-1 and TRBJ1-2; no firm D call. The CDR3 covers 12 residues. CDR1 is SQVTM and CDR2 is ANQGSEA in the germline V gene. Trimming removed 4 bases at V and 8 bases at J, with 14 bases between. For the CDR3, the DNA is TGCAGCGTTGTCGCGGGTGAGGAGGGCTACACCTTC. Its protein is CSVVAGEEGYTF.

This clonotype was observed a handful of times. The chain couples TRBV30 to TRBJ2-6, with D possibly TRBD2 on 5 matching bases. Trimming pared 5 bases from V and 2 bases from J, leaving 7 bases between. Germline V gene data show CDR1 as GTSNPN and CDR2 as SVGIG (reference sequence). The CDR3 sequence is 13 residues long. CDR3 nucleotides: TGTGCCTGGGACTATCCTGGGGCCAACGTCCTGACTTTC. Translating it yields CAWDYPGANVLTF.

The sample holds many counts of this clonotype. The chain carries TRBV28 and TRBJ2-2, with D possibly matching TRBD1 (5 bases). The CDR3 runs to 14 residues. Trimming took 2 bases from V and 6 from J, leaving 10 bases between them. Germline loops: CDR1 MDHEN, CDR2 SYDVKM. CDR3 in amino acids: CASSLTQGAGELFF. The CDR3 DNA sequence: TGTGCCAGCAGTTTAACCCAGGGTGCCGGGGAGCTGTTTTTT.

There are many counts of this clonotype. J is TRBJ1-4 and V is TRBV12-3 or TRBV12-4; 10 nucleotides match TRBD1. CDR3 length equals 14 residues. After removal of 3 bases from V and 7 bases from J, the junction contained 2 bases not matched to a gene. The CDR3 coding sequence is TGTGCCAGCAGTTTGGGGACAGGGGTTGAAAAACTGTTTTTT. Protein product: CASSLGTGVEKLFF.

This clonotype showed up many times. The chain employs TRBV27 and TRBJ1-4, with 12 bases fitting TRBD1. Germline lookup yields CDR1 MNHEY and CDR2 SMNVEV (reference sequence). Trimming took 10 bases from V and 10 from J; bases not matched to a gene: 10. The CDR3 is made up of 14 amino acids. In DNA, the CDR3 is TGTGCCACCCGGGGGACAGGGGGCTATGGAAAACTGTTTTTT. This translates into CATRGTGGYGKLFF.

This clonotype came up many times. The rearrangement joins TRBV7-9 to TRBJ2-5; the D gene could be TRBD1 or TRBD2 (5 bases each). Germline CDR1 is SEHNR and CDR2 is FQNEAQ (reference sequence). The CDR3 runs to 15 residues. Trimming removed 0 bases at V and 1 base at J, with 9 bases between. CDR3 DNA sequence: TGTGCCAGCAGCTTAGCGGGACCGCCCCAAGAGACCCAGTACTTC. Translated: CASSLAGPPQETQYF.

Ten or more counts support this clonotype. CDR3 sequence: CSARVDSHFSYNEQFF. For the CDR3, the DNA is TGCAGTGCTAGAGTCGACAGCCACTTCTCCTACAATGAGCAGTTCTTC. V gene TRBV20-1 combines with J gene TRBJ2-1, with D perhaps matching TRBD1 (5 bases). Per germline, CDR1 DFQATT and CDR2 SNEGSKA (reference sequence). Trimming removed 1 base at V and 0 bases at J, with 13 bases between. The CDR3 runs to 16 residues.

In this sample, this clonotype turned up a few times. The chain employs TRBV30 and TRBJ2-1; the D gene is possibly TRBD2 (6 bases). Germline V gene lookup returns CDR1 GTSNPN and CDR2 SVGIG (reference sequence). This CDR3 spans 14 amino acids. Trimming removed 3 bases from V and 5 bases from J, with 14 bases in between. The CDR3 here is CAWSGGTPDNEQFF. In nucleotides, the CDR3 is TGTGCCTGGAGCGGCGGGACTCCCGACAATGAGCAGTTCTTC.

The chain is built from TRBV20-1 and TRBJ2-7; 9 bases are shared with TRBD1. This CDR3 comprises 15 residues. V gave up 0 bases and J gave up 3 bases; unmatched junction bases: 6. Per the germline V gene, CDR1 is DFQATT and CDR2 is SNEGSKA (reference sequence). The CDR3 bases are TGCAGTGCTAGAGATCATCGACAGGGGGTCTACGAGCAGTACTTC. Protein product: CSARDHRQGVYEQYF.

The V and J genes are TRBV3-1 and TRBJ1-2; D uncertain. The germline V and J ends were trimmed by 4 bases and 7 bases, with 10 bases remaining between them. CDR1 is LGHDT and CDR2 is YNNKEL in the germline V gene (reference sequence). The CDR3 is 12 residues long. This chain's CDR3 is CASSPGPPGYTF. CDR3 DNA: TGTGCCAGCAGCCCTGGGCCGCCTGGCTACACCTTC.

This clonotype was recorded a few times. The CDR3 DNA is TGTGCCAGCAGCTACCGACTAGATCGTGGTCGAGAGACCCAGTACTTC. It encodes CASSYRLDRGRETQYF. V usage is TRBV7-9 and J usage is TRBJ2-5; tentative D call: TRBD2 (6 bases). V lost 4 bases and J lost 4, with 19 bases in between. CDR3 length: 16 residues. Germline V lookup: CDR1 SEHNR, CDR2 FQNEAQ (reference sequence).

The V and J genes are TRBV29-1 and TRBJ2-1; possible D gene TRBD1, 5 bases. The CDR3 contains 15 residues. The V end was cut by 3 bases, the J end by 1 base, with 13 bases between. Germline assignment: CDR1 SQVTM and CDR2 ANQGSEA. The chain's CDR3 is CSVDRGDRSYNEQFF. CDR3 DNA: TGCAGCGTTGATAGGGGCGACAGATCCTACAATGAGCAGTTCTTC.

The V gene is TRBV19, the J gene TRBJ1-5, with TRBD1 identical over 7 bases. The CDR3 spans 15 residues. The V segment lost 8 bases and the J segment 8 bases; nucleotides outside the gene matches: 15. Per germline, CDR1 LNHDA and CDR2 SQIVND (reference sequence). The CDR3 DNA sequence: TGTGCCAGTCTTGAGACAGGGCGATTTACGGAGCCCCAGCATTTT. This encodes CASLETGRFTEPQHF.